This paragraph reports one TCR beta chain. J lost 5 bases, V lost 5 bases, and 7 bases had no gene match. The CDR3 runs 14 residues. CDR1 and CDR2 from the germline V gene are LNHDA and SQIVND (reference sequence). The source of the sample is a study of cytomegalovirus exposure and HLA in healthy donors. The PCR was carried out with 60 Vbeta primers and 13 Jbeta primers. Assay: immunoSEQ multiplex PCR; the TCRdb copy retains only in-frame clones and omits some. The sample holds more than 85,000 clones; more than 70% are singletons and the top ten take around 3%. The sequence was obtained from a woman aged 55-70 years in good health and CMV-seropositive. Sequenced input: PBMCs. This sequence joins TRBV19 and TRBJ2-5; TRBD1 matches 8 bases. CDR3 bases: TGTGCCAGTAGTTCACAGGGGGTCATGGAGACCCAGTACTTC. Translated: CASSSQGVMETQYF. Variable domain in full (rest from reference TRBV19 and TRBJ2-5): DGGITQSPKYLFRKEGQNVTLSCEQNLNHDAMYWYRQDPGQGLRLIYYSQIVNDFQKGDIAEGYSVSREKKESFPLTVTSAQKNPTAFYLCASSSQGVMETQYFGPGTRLLVL.